The clone carrying this T cell receptor (beta chain) was seen only a few times. Its target is not known. This record comes from a study of cytomegalovirus exposure and HLA in healthy donors. Study as a whole: Earlier findings included approximately 120 million unique TCR beta sequences obtained from 150 million to 200 million T cells. Study results and caveats: A few CMV-associated chains proved CMV antigen-specific in vitro. TCR beta V segments were, for the most part, productive about 87% or about 30% of the time in an earlier analysis. Beyond CMV serostatus, there was no information to go on about immune exposure.

Primers for the PCR totalled 60 Vbeta and 13 Jbeta. The table came from immunoSEQ multiplex PCR; TCRdb's copy has only in-frame clones and leaves some out. The table lists more than 85,000 clones, 81% of them singletons. Trimming cost V 0 bases and J 2 bases, with 12 bases left between them. This CDR3 has 15 residues. Germline V gives CDR1 SGHNT, CDR2 YYREEE (reference sequence). The clonotype originates from a woman aged 30 to 39 in good health and CMV-seronegative. Sequencing used PBMCs. The chain recombines TRBV5-4 with TRBJ2-7; a weak D match, TRBD2 (7 bases). CDR3: CASSLGAGATYEQYF. The CDR3 DNA is TGTGCCAGCAGCTTGGGGGCGGGGGCAACCTACGAGCAGTACTTC.